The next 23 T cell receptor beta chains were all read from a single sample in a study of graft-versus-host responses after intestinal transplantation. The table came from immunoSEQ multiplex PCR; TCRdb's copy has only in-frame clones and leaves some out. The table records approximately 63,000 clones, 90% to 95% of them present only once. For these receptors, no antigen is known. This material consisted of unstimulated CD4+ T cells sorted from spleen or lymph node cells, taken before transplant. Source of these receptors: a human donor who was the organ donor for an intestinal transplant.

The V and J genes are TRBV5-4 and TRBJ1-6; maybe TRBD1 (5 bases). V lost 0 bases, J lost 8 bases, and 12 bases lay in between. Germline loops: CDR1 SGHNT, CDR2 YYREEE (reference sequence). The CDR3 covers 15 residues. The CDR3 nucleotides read TGTGCCAGCAGCTTGGCCTGGGGCCTTGATTCACCCCTCCACTTT. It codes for CASSLAWGLDSPLHF.

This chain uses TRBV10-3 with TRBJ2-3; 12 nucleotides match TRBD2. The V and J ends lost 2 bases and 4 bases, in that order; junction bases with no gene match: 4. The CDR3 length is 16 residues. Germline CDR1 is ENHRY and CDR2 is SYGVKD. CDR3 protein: CAISEPSGGAPDTQYF. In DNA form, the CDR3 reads TGTGCCATCAGTGAGCCTAGCGGGGGGGCCCCAGATACGCAGTATTTT.

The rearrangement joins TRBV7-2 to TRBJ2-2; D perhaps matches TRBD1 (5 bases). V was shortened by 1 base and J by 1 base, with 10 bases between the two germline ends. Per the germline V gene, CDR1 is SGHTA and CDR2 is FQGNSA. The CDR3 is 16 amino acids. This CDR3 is CASSLVGAVNTGELFF. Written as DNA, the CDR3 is TGTGCCAGCAGCTTAGTAGGGGCGGTGAACACCGGGGAGCTGTTTTTT.

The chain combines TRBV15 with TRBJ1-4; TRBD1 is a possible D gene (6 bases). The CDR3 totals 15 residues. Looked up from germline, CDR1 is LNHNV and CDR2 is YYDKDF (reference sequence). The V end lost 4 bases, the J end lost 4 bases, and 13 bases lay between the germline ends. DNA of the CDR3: TGTGCCACCAGCAACGGACAGACCTATAATGAAAAACTGTTTTTT. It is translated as CATSNGQTYNEKLFF.

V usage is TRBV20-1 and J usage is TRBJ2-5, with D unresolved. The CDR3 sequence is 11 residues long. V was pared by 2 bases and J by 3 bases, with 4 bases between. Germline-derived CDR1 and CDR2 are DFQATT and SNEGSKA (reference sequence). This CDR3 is CSARPKETQYF. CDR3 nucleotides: TGCAGTGCTAGACCAAAAGAGACCCAGTACTTC.

As DNA, the CDR3 is TGCGCCAGCAGCAGGGGGGGCGAGGAAGAGACCCAGTACTTC. Protein: CASSRGGEEETQYF. The chain is built from TRBV5-1 and TRBJ2-5; D perhaps matches TRBD2 (7 bases). The CDR3 loop spans 14 amino acids. Trimming pared 4 bases from V and 3 bases from J, leaving 13 bases between. Per germline, CDR1 SGHRS and CDR2 YFSETQ.

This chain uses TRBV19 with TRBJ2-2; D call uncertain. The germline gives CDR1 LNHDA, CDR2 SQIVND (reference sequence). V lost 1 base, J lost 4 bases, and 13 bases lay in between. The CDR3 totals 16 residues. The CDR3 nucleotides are TGTGCCAGTAGTATAGTCGGCCGTGGCGTCACCGGGGAGCTGTTTTTT. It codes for CASSIVGRGVTGELFF.

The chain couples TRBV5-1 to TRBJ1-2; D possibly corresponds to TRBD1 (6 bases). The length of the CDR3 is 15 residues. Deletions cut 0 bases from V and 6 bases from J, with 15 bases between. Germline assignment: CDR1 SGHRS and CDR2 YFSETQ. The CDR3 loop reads CASSLVVQGPHGYTF. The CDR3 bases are TGCGCCAGCAGCTTGGTCGTCCAGGGGCCGCATGGCTACACCTTC.

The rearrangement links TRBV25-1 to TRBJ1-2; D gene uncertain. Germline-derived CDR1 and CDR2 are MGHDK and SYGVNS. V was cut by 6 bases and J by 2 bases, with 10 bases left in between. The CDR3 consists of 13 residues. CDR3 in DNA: TGTGCCAGCAGCCGTGATCTAAACTATGGCTACACCTTC. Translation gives CASSRDLNYGYTF.

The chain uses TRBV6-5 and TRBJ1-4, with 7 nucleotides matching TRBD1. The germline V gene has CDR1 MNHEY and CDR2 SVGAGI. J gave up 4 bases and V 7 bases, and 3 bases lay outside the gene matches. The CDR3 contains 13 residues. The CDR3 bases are TGTGCCAGCAAGGGGGCGAATAATGAAAAACTGTTTTTT. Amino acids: CASKGANNEKLFF.

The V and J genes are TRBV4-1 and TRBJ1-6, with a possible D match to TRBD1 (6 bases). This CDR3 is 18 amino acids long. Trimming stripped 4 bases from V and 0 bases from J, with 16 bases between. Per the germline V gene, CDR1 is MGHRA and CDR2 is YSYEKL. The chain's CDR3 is CASSLSPGASSYNSPLHF. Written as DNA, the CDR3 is TGCGCCAGCAGCCTATCTCCGGGGGCAAGCTCCTATAATTCACCCCTCCACTTT.

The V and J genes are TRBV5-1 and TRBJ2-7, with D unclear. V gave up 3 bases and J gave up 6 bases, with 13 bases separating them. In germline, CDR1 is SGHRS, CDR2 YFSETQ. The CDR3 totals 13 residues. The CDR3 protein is CASSSSTYGEQYF. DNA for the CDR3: TGCGCCAGCAGCTCCTCGACCTACGGCGAGCAGTACTTC.

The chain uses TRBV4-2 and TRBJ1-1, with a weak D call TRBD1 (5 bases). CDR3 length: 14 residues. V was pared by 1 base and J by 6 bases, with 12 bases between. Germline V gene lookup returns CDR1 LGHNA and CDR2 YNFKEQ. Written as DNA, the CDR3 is TGTGCCAGCAGCCAAGGAGCAGGGAGAGCTGAAGCTTTCTTT. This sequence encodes CASSQGAGRAEAFF.

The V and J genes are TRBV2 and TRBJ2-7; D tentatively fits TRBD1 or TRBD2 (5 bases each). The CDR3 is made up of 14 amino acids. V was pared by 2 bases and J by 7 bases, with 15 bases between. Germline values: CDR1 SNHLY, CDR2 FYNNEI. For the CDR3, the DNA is TGTGCCAGCAGTGAACTGAGAGGGTGGGGGGAGCAGTACTTC. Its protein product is CASSELRGWGEQYF.

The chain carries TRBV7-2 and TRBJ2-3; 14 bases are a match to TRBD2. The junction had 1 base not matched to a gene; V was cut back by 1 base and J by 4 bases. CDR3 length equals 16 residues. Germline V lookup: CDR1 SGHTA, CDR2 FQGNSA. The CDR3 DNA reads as TGTGCCAGCAGCTTAGGACTAGCGGGGGGGCCAGATACGCAGTATTTT. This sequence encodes CASSLGLAGGPDTQYF.

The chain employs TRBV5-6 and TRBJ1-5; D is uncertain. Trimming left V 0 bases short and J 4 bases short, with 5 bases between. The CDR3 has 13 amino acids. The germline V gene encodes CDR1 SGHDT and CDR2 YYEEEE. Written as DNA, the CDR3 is TGTGCCAGCAGCTTGGGACGGAATCAGCCCCAGCATTTT. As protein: CASSLGRNQPQHF.

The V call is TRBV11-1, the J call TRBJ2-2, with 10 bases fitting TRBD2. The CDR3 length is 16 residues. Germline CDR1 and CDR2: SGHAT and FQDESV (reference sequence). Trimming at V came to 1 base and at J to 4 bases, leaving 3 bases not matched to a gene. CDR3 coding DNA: TGTGCCAGCAGCTTAGGGAGCGGGGGGGCCACCGGGGAGCTGTTTTTT. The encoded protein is CASSLGSGGATGELFF.

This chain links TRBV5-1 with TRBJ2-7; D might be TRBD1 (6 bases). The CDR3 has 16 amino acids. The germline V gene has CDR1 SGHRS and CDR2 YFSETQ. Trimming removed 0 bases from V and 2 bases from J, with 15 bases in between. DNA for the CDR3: TGCGCCAGCAGCTTGGCCAAGACAGGCCAAACCTACGAGCAGTACTTC. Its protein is CASSLAKTGQTYEQYF.

CDR3 DNA sequence: TGCACCAGCATCCTCCCCCGACCGATGCAGCCCCAGCATTTT. Translating gives CTSILPRPMQPQHF. The chain has TRBV1 and TRBJ1-5. TRBV1 is labeled a pseudogene. The CDR3 contains 14 residues.

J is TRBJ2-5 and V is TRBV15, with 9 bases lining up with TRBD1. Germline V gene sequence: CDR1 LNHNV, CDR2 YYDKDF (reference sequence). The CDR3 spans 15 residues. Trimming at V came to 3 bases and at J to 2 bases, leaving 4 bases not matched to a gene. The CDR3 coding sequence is TGTGCCACCAGCAGTCCCGGACAGGGGCAAGAGACCCAGTACTTC. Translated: CATSSPGQGQETQYF.

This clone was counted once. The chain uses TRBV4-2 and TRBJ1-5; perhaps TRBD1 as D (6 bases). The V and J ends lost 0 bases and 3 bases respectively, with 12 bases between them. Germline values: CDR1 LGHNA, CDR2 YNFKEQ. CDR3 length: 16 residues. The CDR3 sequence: CASSQEDSLTNQPQHF. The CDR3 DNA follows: TGTGCCAGCAGCCAAGAGGACAGCCTAACCAATCAGCCCCAGCATTTT.

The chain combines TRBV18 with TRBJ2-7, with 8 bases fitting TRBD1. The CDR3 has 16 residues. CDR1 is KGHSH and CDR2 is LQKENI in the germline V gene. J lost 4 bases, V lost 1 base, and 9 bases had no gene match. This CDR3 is CASSPLGSGGFYEQYF. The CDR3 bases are TGTGCCAGCTCACCACTTGGGTCAGGGGGCTTTTACGAGCAGTACTTC.

The CDR3 region is CASSPAYEQYF. CDR3 bases: TGTGCCAGCAGTCCCGCATACGAGCAGTACTTC. The chain is built from TRBV25-1 and TRBJ2-7; D not resolved. The CDR3 loop spans 11 amino acids. Germline assignment: CDR1 MGHDK and CDR2 SYGVNS. Trimming pared 5 bases from V and 4 bases from J, leaving 6 bases between.